This T cell receptor (beta chain) appears in the sequencing data of a study of T cell repertoires in cytomegalovirus infection. Comments on this clonotype: The antigen is undetermined. The junction does not match germline at one end; this may be a read error.

CDR1 is ENHRY and CDR2 is SYGVKD in the germline V gene. This CDR3 is 19 amino acids long. TCRdb redid the calling of the reads with MiXCR, one entry per CDR3 protein. The sample has 550,000 to 850,000 distinct CDR3 sequences; roughly a third are singletons. This chain connects TRBV10-3 to TRBJ2-1, with D perhaps matching TRBD1 or TRBD2 (5 bases each). This receptor was identified in a human donor in good health (CMV status not recorded). Some clones in this sample may be carry-over from other donors' samples. This specimen consisted of cultured PBMCs, obtained from culture after CMV antigen stimulation. The CDR3 DNA follows: TGTGCCATCAGCGACCCGGTTCGAGGTGGGGCTAGCTCCCACAATGAGCAGTTCTTC. As protein: CAISDPVRGGASSHNEQFF.